This TCR beta chain was documented in a study of cytomegalovirus exposure and HLA in healthy donors. Study-wide points: Follow-up analysis seemed to connect common viral pathogens with several of the most significant clusters identified.

In the PCR, 60 Vbeta and 13 Jbeta primers were used. Profiling relied on immunoSEQ multiplex PCR, and the TCRdb table lists in-frame clones only, not all of them. This table holds approximately 190,000 clones, about 84% found once. Details on this clone: Its antigen is not known.

What was sequenced was PBMCs. The receptor was derived from a man in his fifties or sixties in good health and CMV-seronegative.

CDR3: CASSPAARADTQYF. The CDR3 DNA sequence: TGTGCCAGCTCACCCGCAGCTAGAGCAGATACGCAGTATTTT. This chain joins TRBV18 and TRBJ2-3; D is unresolved. Germline CDR1 is KGHSH and CDR2 is LQKENI. V lost 3 bases, J lost 4 bases, and 11 bases lay in between. The CDR3 extends over 14 amino acids.